This T cell receptor (beta chain) was recorded in a study of shared clonotypes between healthy human individuals. This CDR3 is 13 amino acids long. Germline loops: CDR1 SEHNR, CDR2 FQNEAQ (reference sequence). With 1 base removed from V and 0 bases from J, the gap between germline ends came to 3 bases. Every donor, a Caucasian adult, lived in Nashville, Tennessee. Using immunoSEQ multiplex PCR, the repertoire was profiled, and TCRdb retains in-frame clones only, with some absent. Of a few hundred thousand clones listed, around three quarters are singletons. On this clone: Since a far larger clone is one base different, this is likely a read error. Other DNA sequences in this sample translate to the same CDR3.

J is TRBJ1-1 and V is TRBV7-9; D uncertain. This clonotype was sampled from a woman in her thirties or forties in good health. Some clones in this sample may be carry-over from other donors' samples. Sequenced: PBMCs. CDR3 sequence reads: CASSLDMNTEAFF. Written as DNA, the CDR3 is TGTGCCAGCAGCTTAGATATGAACACTGAAGCTTTCTTT.